By share, the clone carrying this T cell receptor beta chain counts as medium-sized (0.01 to 0.1%). The data were taken from a study of naive and memory T cell subsets. The library had UMIs added by 3' ligation of an oligonucleotide to TCR cDNA. RNA was extracted from more than 2 ml of whole blood of healthy adults. Ligated cDNA underwent four rounds of PCR with nested alpha and beta constant region primers and SP2. Reverse transcription of blood and skin TCR RNA was primed at alpha and beta constant regions. MiXCR, applied by TCRdb to the 5' RACE reads, yields one record per CDR3 protein. The sample contains approximately 32,000 distinct CDR3 sequences, over 15% of which appear only once. The sequence was collected from a female donor in good health.

The CDR3 region is CAQQSPGTSEAYEQYF. DNA of the CDR3: TGTGCTCAGCAGAGTCCCGGGACTAGCGAGGCCTACGAGCAGTACTTC. This rearrangement joins TRBV2 to TRBJ2-7, with 10 positions matching TRBD2. The CDR3 totals 16 residues. CDR1 is SNHLY and CDR2 is FYNNEI in the germline V gene.